The 18 T cell receptor beta chains below all came from one sample that was sequenced in a study of blood T cells in healthy people across ages (dated by TCRdb to 2014 to 2015). Libraries were prepared through 5' RACE. Sequencer: Illumina HiSeq 2500. A second PCR of roughly 6 to 11 cycles was run with a J-beta primer mix and a sample-barcoded 5' primer. TCRdb took the public reads, trimmed them with fastp at Q25, ran MiXCR for clone calling and kept in-frame beta chains. For every CDR3 protein sequence, its rows merge into one entry that carries the most common genes and DNA. Recorded for this sample are around 1,700,000 distinct CDR3 sequences; 28% of them occurred a single time. The ten largest clones add up to roughly 8.2% of the sample. Material: blood. These receptors originate from a woman in her twenties or thirties in good health.

This clonotype has more than one count but fewer than ten. The rearrangement links TRBV11-2 to TRBJ2-7, with TRBD2 as a possible D gene (6 bases). Looked up from germline, CDR1 is SGHAT and CDR2 is FQNNGV. V was pared by 5 bases and J by 0 bases, with 14 bases between. The CDR3 extends over 15 amino acids. The CDR3 loop reads CASSTGVGSSYEQYF. The CDR3 nucleotides read TGTGCCAGCAGCACGGGGGTGGGCAGCTCCTACGAGCAGTACTTC.

The chain employs TRBV2 and TRBJ2-7; 7 nucleotides agree with TRBD2. CDR1 is SNHLY, CDR2 FYNNEI, per germline. The length of the CDR3 is 15 residues. V shed 2 bases, J shed 3 bases, and the junction held 7 bases outside the gene matches. The DNA for the CDR3 is TGTGCCAGCAGTGAAAGGGCCGCTAGCGGCTACGAGCAGTACTTC. It yields the protein CASSERAASGYEQYF.

There are a few counts of this clonotype. This sequence joins TRBV4-3 and TRBJ1-2; no definite D call. Germline V gives CDR1 LGHNA, CDR2 YSLEER. This CDR3 region has 13 residues. Trimming took off 0 bases at V and 7 bases at J, with 9 bases between the two ends. The CDR3 sequence: CASSQDPGTGYTF. The CDR3 DNA reads as TGCGCCAGCAGCCAAGACCCAGGAACTGGCTACACCTTC.

This clonotype was observed a few times. This chain connects TRBV7-2 to TRBJ2-7; D gene ambiguous. The CDR3 is 15 residues long. Germline V gene lookup returns CDR1 SGHTA and CDR2 FQGNSA. The V end was cut by 5 bases, the J end by 0 bases, with 14 bases between. The CDR3 nucleotides read TGTGCCAGCAGCCGGTCTGGGGTCGGCTCCTACGAGCAGTACTTC. It is translated as CASSRSGVGSYEQYF.

This clonotype appeared many times. The V and J genes are TRBV6-5 and TRBJ2-7; D is perhaps TRBD1 or TRBD2 (5 bases each). Trimming stripped 6 bases from V and 5 bases from J, with 14 bases between. The length of the CDR3 is 13 residues. Germline assignment: CDR1 MNHEY and CDR2 SVGAGI. The CDR3 nucleotides read TGTGCCAGCAGAAGAGCTGGGGGAGACGAGCAGTACTTC. Amino acid sequence: CASRRAGGDEQYF.

As regards this clonotype: The junction differs from germline at one of its ends, possibly a read error. The V and J genes are TRBV12-3 or TRBV12-4 and TRBJ1-6; D call uncertain. The CDR3 length is 13 residues. The CDR3: CASSPDINLPLHF. The CDR3, as DNA: TGTGCCAGCAGTCCCGATATTAATTTACCCCTCCACTTT.

This clonotype came up many times. The chain carries TRBV4-3 and TRBJ2-1, with TRBD1 as a possible D gene (5 bases). Trimming stripped 3 bases from V and 10 bases from J, with 13 bases between. The length of the CDR3 is 13 residues. CDR1 is LGHNA, CDR2 YSLEER, per germline. The CDR3 bases are TGCGCCAGCAGCCAGGGCCCAGGGTTCGAGCAGTTCTTC. Translating gives CASSQGPGFEQFF.

There are a few counts of this clonotype. This chain joins TRBV5-5 and TRBJ1-2, with TRBD1 identical over 10 bases. The trim removed 0 bases at V and 4 bases at J, leaving 3 bases unmatched. CDR1 is SGHKS, CDR2 YYEKEE, per germline (reference sequence). The CDR3 covers 15 residues. The CDR3 reads CASSLAGTGVYGYTF. DNA of the CDR3: TGTGCCAGCAGCTTGGCCGGGACAGGGGTCTATGGCTACACCTTC.

V and J are TRBV7-2 and TRBJ2-7, with D possibly matching TRBD2 (5 bases). The germline V and J ends were trimmed by 0 bases and 0 bases, with 15 bases remaining between them. CDR1 is SGHTA and CDR2 is FQGNSA in the germline V gene. The CDR3 consists of 17 residues. In DNA, the CDR3 is TGTGCCAGCAGCTTAGCTGGATCGCGGGTGAGCTCCTACGAGCAGTACTTC. Translation gives CASSLAGSRVSSYEQYF.

This clonotype was detected only a few times. The V gene is TRBV28, the J gene TRBJ2-5, with D hard to call. The CDR3 spans 16 residues. The germline gives CDR1 MDHEN, CDR2 SYDVKM. V gave up 1 base and J gave up 2 bases, with 14 bases separating them. CDR3 sequence reads: CASSLSFQNAQETQYF. The CDR3, as DNA: TGTGCCAGCAGTTTATCGTTCCAGAACGCGCAAGAGACCCAGTACTTC.

This rearrangement joins TRBV27 to TRBJ1-4, with D uncertain. The CDR3 length is 15 residues. The V end lost 4 bases, the J end lost 8 bases, and 17 bases lay between the germline ends. Per germline, CDR1 MNHEY and CDR2 SMNVEV (reference sequence). CDR3 coding DNA: TGTGCCAGCAGTTCCTCCCCGGGCGGGCGGGAAAAACTGTTTTTT. It specifies CASSSSPGGREKLFF.

This chain joins TRBV28 and TRBJ2-3; TRBD2 matches at 9 bases. CDR3 length: 16 residues. V trimming: 5 bases; J trimming: 4 bases; junction bases outside the gene matches: 10. CDR1 and CDR2 (germline): MDHEN, SYDVKM. CDR3 nucleotide sequence: TGTGCCAGCAGTCCCCCCGGCGGGGGGGAGCCAGATACGCAGTATTTT. Translated, it gives CASSPPGGGEPDTQYF.

Concerning this clonotype itself: Given a much more abundant clone one base away, this may be a read error. The chain is built from TRBV11-3 and TRBJ2-5; D unclear. With 3 bases removed from V and 1 base from J, the gap between germline ends came to 6 bases. Germline V gives CDR1 SGHNT, CDR2 YENEEA. The CDR3 consists of 13 residues. CDR3 amino acids: CASSFTLQETQYF. CDR3 coding DNA: TGTGCCAGCAGCTTTACCCTCCAAGAGACCCAGTACTTC. Full variable domain (remainder filled in from reference TRBV11-3 and TRBJ2-5): EAGVVQSPRYKIIEKKQPVAFWCNPISGHNTLYWYLQNLGQGPELLIRYENEEAVDDSQLPKDRFSAERLKGVDSTLKIQPAELGDSAVYLCASSFTLQETQYFGPGTRLLVL.

This clonotype turned up a few times. The gene calls are TRBV6-7 and TRBJ1-2, with a possible D match to TRBD1 (5 bases). TRBV6-7 is annotated as an ORF whose role is uncertain. V was cut by 2 bases and J by 4 bases, with 11 bases left in between. The CDR3 runs 14 residues. The CDR3 here is CASSYGGSPYGYTF. CDR3 bases: TGTGCCAGCAGTTACGGGGGGTCGCCCTATGGCTACACCTTC.

The rearrangement joins TRBV7-2 to TRBJ1-2; TRBD1 matches at 8 bases. From germline, CDR1 is SGHTA and CDR2 FQGNSA. The junction had 16 bases not matched to a gene; V was cut back by 5 bases and J by 5 bases. The CDR3 spans 17 residues. CDR3 DNA sequence: TGTGCCAGCAGCCTTCGGAGTCGGACAGGGATTAATTATGGCTACACCTTC. This gives the protein CASSLRSRTGINYGYTF.

CDR3 loop: CASSLTSGRSQFF. CDR3 sequence (DNA): TGTGCCAGCAGCTTAACTAGCGGGAGATCGCAGTTCTTC. The chain combines TRBV11-2 with TRBJ2-1; 11 bases agree with TRBD2. Germline V lookup: CDR1 SGHAT, CDR2 FQNNGV. Trimming removed 2 bases from V and 12 bases from J; junction bases left unmatched: 3. The CDR3 contains 13 residues.

In its sample, this clonotype was seen a few times. CDR3 in DNA: TGTGCCAGCAGCCTTAAGAAAACCGATAATTCACCCCTCCACTTT. As protein: CASSLKKTDNSPLHF. The rearrangement uses TRBV6-6 and TRBJ1-6; no firm D call. This CDR3 has 15 residues. Trimming removed 6 bases at V and 5 bases at J, with 14 bases between. CDR1 is MNHNY, CDR2 SVGAGI, per germline (reference sequence).

This clonotype was detected a few times. V usage is TRBV25-1 and J usage is TRBJ2-1, with D possibly TRBD2 on 7 matching bases. There are 15 residues in the CDR3. V lost 4 bases to trimming and J lost 5 bases, with 15 bases between them. Germline V lookup: CDR1 MGHDK, CDR2 SYGVNS. CDR3 DNA sequence: TGTGCCAGCAGTGCCTCTCGCGGGGGCCACAATGAGCAGTTCTTC. Translating gives CASSASRGGHNEQFF.